Reported below is one T cell receptor (beta chain). It has no known antigen specificity. A read error may produce the germline difference seen at one junction end. Only healthy Caucasian donors were included. The data derive from a study of identical twins listed by TCRdb under 2016. For the wider study: To test whether fetal clonotypes persist, the study used deep sequencing on TCR alpha and beta repertoires from monozygotic twins, unrelated adults of various ages, and cord blood. Replicate twin experiments were performed at different times using different library preparation protocols to rule out contamination. Overall study outcomes, separate from this receptor: Because the same donors could not be followed over many years, the conclusions depended on cross-sectional statistical analysis. Invariant T cells such as MAIT and iNKT could partly confound zero-insertion analyses, although diverse VJ usage argued against such confounding for most clonotypes. Compared with coincidental sharing between unrelated individuals, out-of-frame TCR alpha sequences shared between twins showed an excess of sequences with low generation probability. A weaker excess of twin sharing was found in beta out-of-frame sequences because the signal-to-noise ratio was lowered by fewer shared sequences. Out-of-frame TCR alpha sharing in monozygotic twins was systematically underestimated by recombination models, whereas sharing between unrelated individuals was in agreement with the recombination models. Fewer insertions were carried by abundant cord blood beta clonotypes, a similar but weaker trend appeared in young adult naive repertoires, and no such trend appeared in memory repertoires.

CDR1 is given as LGHNA and CDR2 as YNFKEQ, both from the germline V gene. The CDR3 numbers 15 residues from cysteine through phenylalanine. Solely the CDR3 DNA is kept, with 45 bases framed from the first base. Libraries were prepared through 5' RACE. Instrument on record: Illumina HiSeq 2000. Template switching introduced a universal primer binding site; the final cDNA contained a unique molecular identifier, enabling accurate counting of TCR cDNA molecules. First-strand cDNA for TCR alpha and beta chains was synthesized from specific primers in the conserved constant-segment region. To control for contamination, each cDNA library was double barcoded with a SMART-Mk sample barcode plus Illumina barcodes. TruSeq adapter sequences and Illumina sample barcodes were added in two successive PCR steps. The TCR alpha and beta cDNA libraries were sequenced on the Illumina HiSeq platform using custom primers. In the paper's pipeline: Unique molecular identifiers were extracted from raw reads with MiGEC, and CDR3 positions were determined with MiXCR. Recombination models were inferred per individual with the repgenHMM and IGoR tools using an EM algorithm. The tcR package in R was used for shared clonotype analysis, with sharing normalized by the product of cloneset sizes. Out-of-frame nonproductive sequences were analyzed to study raw recombination free of thymic and clonal selection effects. In TCRdb, the public reads were trimmed at Q25 with fastp and aligned with MiXCR, with productive beta chains retained. Each entry is one CDR3 protein sequence, shown with its most common DNA and genes. The V and J calls and clone size are TCRdb's, not the authors'. The sample table shows about 1.7 million distinct CDR3 sequences, and less than 35% are seen once. The ten most abundant clones make up around 0.25% of the sample.

Rearrangement joined TRBV4-2 to TRBJ2-7; TRBD2 matches 12 bases in the middle. The source material was cord blood. This clonotype was sampled from a newborn girl in good health. The bases are TGTACCAGCAGCCGGACTAGCGGGACCAGCGGCGCGCAGTACTTC. This yields the protein CTSSRTSGTSGAQYF.